The 10 T cell receptor beta chains given below trace back to one sample, sequenced in a study of radiation and T cells in renal cell carcinoma. Profiling relied on immunoSEQ multiplex PCR, and the TCRdb table lists in-frame clones only, not all of them. This table has approximately 120,000 clones, around 84% appearing once. As to time point: baseline pretreatment blood. Indicated treatment: 15 Gy SBRT to primary tumor, nephrectomy 4 weeks later. Material: blood, obtained from a patient whose treatment included radiotherapy and nephrectomy. Every receptor here comes from a woman aged 60 to 75 with renal cell carcinoma.

This clone showed up just once. This chain uses TRBV2 with TRBJ1-4; D not resolved. The CDR3 has 17 residues. The V gene lost 2 bases and the J gene lost 1 base, with 14 bases spanning the gap. In germline, CDR1 is SNHLY, CDR2 FYNNEI. CDR3 in amino acids: CASSELVTAGTNEKLFF. The CDR3 coding sequence is TGTGCCAGCAGTGAATTGGTAACCGCAGGAACTAATGAAAAACTGTTTTTT.

The chain employs TRBV7-3 and TRBJ2-2; the match to TRBD2 covers 8 bases. The trim removed 5 bases at V and 2 bases at J, leaving 4 bases unmatched. CDR3 length equals 15 residues. The germline V gene has CDR1 SGHTA and CDR2 FQGTGA. The CDR3 loop reads CASSPGGLNTGELFF. The CDR3 nucleotides are TGTGCCAGCAGCCCGGGGGGGCTAAACACCGGGGAGCTGTTTTTT. Based on the CDR3 plus reference TRBV7-3 and TRBJ2-2, the full variable domain is GAGVSQTPSNKVTEKGKYVELRCDPISGHTALYWYRQSLGQGPEFLIYFQGTGAADDSGLPNDRFFAVRPEGSVSTLKIQRTERGDSAVYLCASSPGGLNTGELFFGEGSRLTVL.

This clone was observed a few times. V and J are TRBV7-9 and TRBJ1-4; tentatively, D is TRBD1 (6 bases). V dropped 5 bases and J dropped 6 bases, with 13 bases sitting between them. The CDR3 is 14 residues long. Germline V gives CDR1 SEHNR, CDR2 FQNEAQ (reference sequence). Here the CDR3 reads CASSDRLGDEKLFF. In DNA form, the CDR3 reads TGTGCCAGCAGCGACAGGTTGGGGGATGAAAAACTGTTTTTT.

In this sample, this clone turned up once. The rearrangement uses TRBV2 and TRBJ2-7; a weak D match, TRBD1 (6 bases). CDR1 SNHLY and CDR2 FYNNEI come from the germline V gene. The CDR3 length is 12 residues. V lost 5 bases and J lost 3, with 8 bases in between. The CDR3 spells CASSRTVYEQYF. DNA for the CDR3: TGTGCCAGCAGTCGGACAGTCTACGAGCAGTACTTC.

The table lists this clone with a count of one. This chain uses TRBV7-2 with TRBJ2-7, with D unresolved. From germline, CDR1 is SGHTA and CDR2 FQGNSA. The length of the CDR3 is 13 residues. V was pared by 8 bases and J by 1 base, with 12 bases between. In DNA form, the CDR3 reads TGTGCCAGCTTTAACAGACTTTCCTACGAGCAGTACTTC. It codes for CASFNRLSYEQYF.

The V gene is TRBV11-3, the J gene TRBJ2-3; 7 bases match TRBD2. V lost 5 bases, J lost 4 bases, and 12 bases stayed unmatched. There are 16 residues in the CDR3. Germline V CDR1 and CDR2: SGHNT, YENEEA. The chain's CDR3 is CASSPGGLAFPDTQYF. The CDR3 DNA sequence: TGTGCCAGCAGCCCGGGGGGTCTAGCGTTCCCAGATACGCAGTATTTT.

V is TRBV29-1 and J is TRBJ1-2; D gene ambiguous. The germline V gene has CDR1 SQVTM and CDR2 ANQGSEA. The CDR3 consists of 13 residues. Between the trimmed V and J ends, which lost 3 bases and 6 bases, there was a span of 14 bases. As DNA, the CDR3 is TGCAGCGTTGATTACGCGGTAGGAGATGGCTACACCTTC. This translates into CSVDYAVGDGYTF.

The chain employs TRBV2 and TRBJ2-5; D not certain. This CDR3 is 11 amino acids long. Germline V CDR1 and CDR2: SNHLY, FYNNEI. Deletions cut 2 bases from V and 4 bases from J, with 2 bases between. CDR3 DNA: TGTGCCAGCAGTGAAAGAGAGACCCAGTACTTC. It translates to CASSERETQYF.

V gene TRBV6-1 combines with J gene TRBJ1-4, with D unresolved. V lost 7 bases to trimming and J lost 0 bases, with 12 bases between them. The germline V gene encodes CDR1 MNHNS and CDR2 SASEGT. There are 15 residues in the CDR3. In DNA form, the CDR3 reads TGTGCCAGCACCCTCCTCCTTGCAACTAATGAAAAACTGTTTTTT. Protein: CASTLLLATNEKLFF.

V usage is TRBV19 and J usage is TRBJ2-5, with 8 bases fitting TRBD1. Germline CDR1 is LNHDA and CDR2 is SQIVND (reference sequence). CDR3 size: 13 residues. V lost 4 bases, J lost 5 bases, and 3 bases stayed unmatched. The CDR3 is CASSTGGRETQYF. The CDR3 DNA follows: TGTGCCAGTAGTACAGGGGGCAGGGAGACCCAGTACTTC.